A single T cell receptor beta chain is shown here with its context. Its antigen is not identified. No patient escaped relapse after autologous stem cell transplantation, and brentuximab vedotin exposure varied. Purification of CD4+ T cells from thawed PBMCs was achieved by magnetic negative selection. This sample is part of a study of PD-1 blockade in classical Hodgkin lymphoma. Points from the study as a whole: Patients who responded completely had about the same baseline diversity as newly diagnosed patients. According to reports, newly diagnosed patients had lower baseline TCR diversity than healthy donors, and relapsed/refractory patients had lower baseline TCR diversity still. CD4+ TCR diversity, unlike CD8+, rose significantly by C4D1.

Only in-frame clones appear in the TCRdb table, and some are missing; sequencing was by immunoSEQ multiplex PCR. The sample consists of 4,000 to 5,000 clones, around 87% of them appearing once. Losses at the gene ends were 5 bases for V and 0 bases for J; bases not matched to a gene: 3. In germline, CDR1 is WSHSY, CDR2 SAAADI. This CDR3 spans 17 amino acids. Material: CD4+ T cells from blood, obtained at baseline. The chain employs TRBV10-2 and TRBJ2-3; 15 bases are a match to TRBD2. This TCR was recovered from a human donor with classical Hodgkin lymphoma. CDR3 bases: TGCGCCAGCAGTCCGGGACTAGCGGGAGGTAGCACAGATACGCAGTATTTT. Translated, it gives CASSPGLAGGSTDTQYF.